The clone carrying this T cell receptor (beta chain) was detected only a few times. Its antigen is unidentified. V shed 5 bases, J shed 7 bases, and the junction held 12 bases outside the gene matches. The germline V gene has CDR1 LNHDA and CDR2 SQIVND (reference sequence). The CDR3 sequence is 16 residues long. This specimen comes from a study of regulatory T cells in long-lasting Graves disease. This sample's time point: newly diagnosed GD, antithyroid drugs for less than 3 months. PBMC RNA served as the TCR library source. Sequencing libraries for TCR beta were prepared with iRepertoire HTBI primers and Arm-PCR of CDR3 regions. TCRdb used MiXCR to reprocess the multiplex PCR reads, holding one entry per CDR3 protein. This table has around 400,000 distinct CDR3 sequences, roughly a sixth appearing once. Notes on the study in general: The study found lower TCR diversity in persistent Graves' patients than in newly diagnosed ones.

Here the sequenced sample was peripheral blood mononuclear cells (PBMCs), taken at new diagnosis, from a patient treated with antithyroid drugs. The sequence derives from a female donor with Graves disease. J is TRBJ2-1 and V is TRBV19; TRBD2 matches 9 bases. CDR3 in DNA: TGTGCCAGTAGTTTTTTCAGAAGCGGGAGGTTGAATGAGCAGTTCTTC. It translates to CASSFFRSGRLNEQFF. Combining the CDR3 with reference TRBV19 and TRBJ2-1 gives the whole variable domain DGGITQSPKYLFRKEGQNVTLSCEQNLNHDAMYWYRQDPGQGLRLIYYSQIVNDFQKGDIAEGYSVSREKKESFPLTVTSAQKNPTAFYLCASSFFRSGRLNEQFFGPGTRLTVL.